This T cell receptor beta chain is from a study of CD8 T cells in Susac syndrome. The CDR3 covers 15 residues. CDR1 LGHNA and CDR2 YSLEER come from the germline V gene. Between the trimmed V and J ends, which lost 10 bases and 7 bases, there was a span of 22 bases. Reverse transcription of roughly 0.45 to 1 ug RNA was performed with random hexamers. The method of amplification for TCR beta CDR3 was immunoSEQ multiplex PCR, covering 54 Vbeta and 13 Jbeta. From the immunoSEQ multiplex PCR reads, TCRdb called clonotypes with MiXCR, one entry per CDR3 protein. The top ten clones hold over 0.065% of a sample with around 300,000 distinct CDR3 sequences, about 92% of them seen once.

The source is a human donor with multiple sclerosis. J is TRBJ1-4 and V is TRBV4-3; D is ambiguous. The sequencing sample was made of CD4+ T cells from PBMCs. The CDR3, as DNA: TGCGCCACCTCCCCATTAGGGTTCGCCGGTGAAAAACTGTTTTTT. It encodes CATSPLGFAGEKLFF.